These 10 T cell receptor beta chains came from one sample sequenced in a study of immune characterization of retroperitoneal liposarcoma. Each CDR3 protein is one row after TCRdb ran MiXCR on the PCR reads. The sample contains 9,500 to 13,000 distinct CDR3 sequences, 28% of which appear only once. The sequenced material came from tumor tissue. The receptors were gathered from a male donor with retroperitoneal liposarcoma.

The V call is TRBV4-1, the J call TRBJ1-4; no definite D call. The CDR3 spans 15 residues. Germline CDR1 reads MGHRA; CDR2 reads YSYEKL. V lost 1 base, J lost 0 bases, and 6 bases lay in between. The CDR3 DNA follows: TGCGCCAGCAGCCAAGGTCCTTCAACTAATGAAAAACTGTTTTTT. The encoded protein is CASSQGPSTNEKLFF.

V is TRBV6-6 and J is TRBJ2-2, with D tentatively TRBD1 or TRBD2 (6 bases each). Germline-derived CDR1 and CDR2 are MNHNY and SVGAGI (reference sequence). This CDR3 has 16 amino acids. Trimming took off 2 bases at V and 7 bases at J, with 17 bases between the two ends. The CDR3, as DNA: TGTGCCAGCAGTTACACTCTTTTCGGGGGCGACGGGGAGCTGTTTTTT. Translation gives CASSYTLFGGDGELFF.

This clonotype has more than one count but fewer than ten. The chain combines TRBV6-1 with TRBJ1-5; 7 nucleotides line up with TRBD1. The CDR3 has 15 amino acids. Germline V CDR1 and CDR2: MNHNS, SASEGT. The V and J ends lost 5 bases and 5 bases, in that order; junction bases with no gene match: 9. For the CDR3, the DNA is TGTGCCAGCAGTATCAACAGGGGCGGAGATCAGCCCCAGCATTTT. Protein: CASSINRGGDQPQHF.

This clonotype occurred many times. The chain employs TRBV6-1 and TRBJ2-1; a possible D gene is TRBD1 (5 bases). The CDR3 contains 13 residues. V lost 7 bases and J 10 bases, leaving 17 bases between the germline ends. The germline V gene has CDR1 MNHNS and CDR2 SASEGT. The CDR3: CASTFDRHSEQFF. The CDR3 DNA is TGTGCCAGCACCTTTGACAGACATTCCGAGCAGTTCTTC.

This clonotype occurred many times. The chain joins TRBV6-1 to TRBJ2-1, with 9 nucleotides matching TRBD1. J lost 4 bases, V lost 6 bases, and 10 bases had no gene match. Per germline, CDR1 MNHNS and CDR2 SASEGT. The CDR3 length is 16 residues. The CDR3 region is CASSALGTGIYNEQFF. The CDR3 nucleotides read TGTGCCAGCAGCGCTTTAGGGACAGGGATATACAATGAGCAGTTCTTC.

V gene TRBV10-2 combines with J gene TRBJ2-3, with D hard to call. The germline gives CDR1 WSHSY, CDR2 SAAADI. V dropped 5 bases and J dropped 0 bases, with 3 bases sitting between them. The CDR3 consists of 12 residues. CDR3 coding DNA: TGCGCCAGCAGTCACAGCACAGATACGCAGTATTTT. It codes for CASSHSTDTQYF.

The chain uses TRBV27 and TRBJ2-3; 9 bases are a match to TRBD2. Germline assignment: CDR1 MNHEY and CDR2 SMNVEV (reference sequence). There are 19 residues in the CDR3. Unmatched junction bases numbered 14, after V lost 2 bases and J lost 2 bases. CDR3 in DNA: TGTGCCAGCAGTTTAAGGCCCCCAGGCGGGAGGGCTAACACAGATACGCAGTATTTT. Protein sequence: CASSLRPPGGRANTDTQYF.

This clonotype was detected a few times. The CDR3 nucleotides are TGTGCCAGCAGTTTAAGAGGGGGCGTAAACACCGGGGAGCTGTTTTTT. It encodes CASSLRGGVNTGELFF. The chain links TRBV27 to TRBJ2-2; 7 bases agree with TRBD1. The germline gives CDR1 MNHEY, CDR2 SMNVEV (reference sequence). V dropped 2 bases and J dropped 2; count of bases not matched to a gene: 5. This CDR3 has 16 residues.

The J gene is TRBJ2-1, the V gene TRBV27; TRBD1 is a possible D gene (6 bases). There are 16 residues in the CDR3. The germline CDR1 and CDR2 sequences are MNHEY and SMNVEV (reference sequence). Trimming removed 0 bases from V and 0 bases from J, with 9 bases in between. CDR3 residues: CASSLSVDSSYNEQFF. For the CDR3, the DNA is TGTGCCAGCAGTTTATCGGTGGACAGCTCCTACAATGAGCAGTTCTTC.

This clonotype was seen only a few times. The V call is TRBV11-2, the J call TRBJ2-7, with TRBD2 identical over 8 bases. With 5 bases clipped from V and 4 bases from J, the junction kept 4 bases outside the gene matches. The CDR3 is 13 amino acids. Germline V gene data show CDR1 as SGHAT and CDR2 as FQNNGV. This CDR3 reads CASSRGGTYEQYF. The CDR3 nucleotides are TGTGCCAGCAGCCGGGGGGGCACTTACGAGCAGTACTTC.